A selection of T cell receptor beta chains follows, all from one sample in a study of blood T cell repertoires in COVID-19. The data were produced by immunoSEQ multiplex PCR, yet TCRdb's version contains in-frame clones alone and is incomplete. The sample lists more than 70,000 clones, 70% to 90% occurring once. Sequenced material: peripheral blood. Every receptor here comes from a woman of 80 years or more with acute or convalescent COVID-19. Both conserved end residues are part of each CDR3. The D gene is left open where the match is weak.

d_call	v_call	cdr3_length	cdr3_aa
TRBD2	TRBV29-1	13	CSVEVGGSETQYF
TRBD1	TRBV24-1	13	CATGNRDRTAQHF
-	TRBV9	15	CASSVGGVEGYGYTF
-	TRBV19	16	CASSMSPTIMNQPQHF
-	TRBV6-5	13	CASKPTGAETQYF
TRBD2	TRBV7-3	17	CASSLRGTSRLRDEQFF
TRBD1	TRBV5-6	14	CASSRTGKGYEQYF
-	TRBV7-2	14	CASSSGSTNQPQHF
-	TRBV5-1	13	CASSSGNYNEQFF
-	TRBV18	15	CASSTLTPNTGELFF
-	TRBV2	14	CASSVVGDNQPQHF
TRBD1	TRBV25-1	15	CASSDGTGQGWPQHF
-	TRBV12-3/TRBV12-4	12	CASSSAFTEAFF
-	TRBV12-3/TRBV12-4	13	CASSSAGKETQYF
TRBD1	TRBV19	14	CASSDRGANYGYTF
-	TRBV6-5	15	CASAAEGGSHTEAFF
TRBD1	TRBV5-4	14	CASSLDRVNSPLHF
TRBD1	TRBV15	13	CATRGQVFTEAFF
-	TRBV18	17	CASSPSGQHRAGNEQFF
-	TRBV5-6	13	CASSLTGNLGYTF
TRBD1	TRBV29-1	15	CSAEAGQGFVETQYF
-	TRBV5-1	14	CASSLTGNERTQYF
-	TRBV6-1	14	CASSEAIRGTEAFF
-	TRBV3-1/TRBV3-2	12	CASSVPTGGYTF
TRBD1	TRBV28	15	CASRRPGQGNTEAFF
TRBD1	TRBV5-8	14	CASSLGQGVGELFF
-	TRBV19	14	CATQRDRGNQPQHF
TRBD2	TRBV7-2	17	CASSSLAGSANTGELFF
-	TRBV18	13	CASSPPRDSEQFF
TRBD1	TRBV27	15	CASSLKQGFSYEQYF
-	TRBV9	16	CASSPRSVGNTGELFF
TRBD2	TRBV6-6	15	CASSLSGGYPYEQYF
TRBD1	TRBV6-2/TRBV6-3	13	CASSHRGGTEAFF
-	TRBV10-1	12	CASPRGPGGYTF
TRBD1	TRBV24-1	18	CATSKTPQGKSTYNEQFF
-	TRBV2	12	CASSFSSYEQYF
TRBD1	TRBV5-1	16	CASSSPQGASAGELFF
-	TRBV7-9	14	CASSLGYSSYEQYF
-	TRBV10-3	13	CAISETGPYEQYF
TRBD1	TRBV29-1	13	CSATGGVRGGYTF
-	TRBV11-3	13	CASSWTVNTEAFF